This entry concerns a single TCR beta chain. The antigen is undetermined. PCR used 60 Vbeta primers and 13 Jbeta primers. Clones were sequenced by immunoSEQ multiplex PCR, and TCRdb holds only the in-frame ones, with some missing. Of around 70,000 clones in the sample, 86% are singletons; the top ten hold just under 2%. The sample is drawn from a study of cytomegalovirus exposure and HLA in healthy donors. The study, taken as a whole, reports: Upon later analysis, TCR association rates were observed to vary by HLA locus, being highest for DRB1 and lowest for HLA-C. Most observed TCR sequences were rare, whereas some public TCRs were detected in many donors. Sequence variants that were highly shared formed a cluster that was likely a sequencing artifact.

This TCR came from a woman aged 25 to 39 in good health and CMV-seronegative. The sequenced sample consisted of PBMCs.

Here the CDR3 reads CASSLRDRENQPQHF. CDR3 in DNA: TGTGCCAGCAGCCTACGGGACAGAGAGAATCAGCCCCAGCATTTT. The chain combines TRBV6-1 with TRBJ1-5; 7 bases line up with TRBD1. The CDR3 is made up of 15 amino acids. Trimming took 6 bases from V and 4 from J; bases not matched to a gene: 9. Germline CDR1 and CDR2: MNHNS and SASEGT.